This T cell receptor beta chain comes out of a study of radiation and T cells in renal cell carcinoma. General study results and limits: Top 100 clonotypes averaged around 50% in irradiated versus roughly 43% in nephrectomy-only tumors. Dominant CDR3 motifs were more common in irradiated tumors than controls. Top tumor clonotypes rose in blood 2 weeks post-radiation, then contracted.

Only in-frame clones appear in the TCRdb table, and some are missing; sequencing was by immunoSEQ multiplex PCR. This sample has 15,000 to 20,000 clones, with roughly 58% found just once. This clone has more than one count but fewer than ten. Its antigen is unknown. The germline V gene has CDR1 SGHRS and CDR2 YFSETQ. The CDR3 sequence is 16 residues long. V was pared by 0 bases and J by 5 bases, with 6 bases of the junction left unmatched. Treatment described: 15 Gy SBRT to primary tumor, nephrectomy 4 weeks later. This renal cell carcinoma was of the clear cell type. The chain is built from TRBV5-1 and TRBJ2-5; 11 bases match TRBD2. The receptor was isolated from a man aged 50 to 60 with renal cell carcinoma. The sample in question was tumor tissue, obtained from a patient whose treatment included radiotherapy and nephrectomy. The CDR3 nucleotides are TGCGCCAGCAGCTTGGTGCCTAGCGGGGGGACGGAGACCCAGTACTTC. Translation gives CASSLVPSGGTETQYF.